Listed below are T cell receptor beta chains from one sample, sequenced in a study of blood T cell repertoires in COVID-19. Libraries were prepared by immunoSEQ multiplex PCR; TCRdb keeps only in-frame clonotypes and omits some of them. The sample carries about 80,000 clones, 82% recorded once. The sequencing input was peripheral blood. These receptors were collected from a man aged 60-69 years with acute or convalescent COVID-19. CDR3s include the opening cysteine and the closing phenylalanine or tryptophan. D genes are given only for firm matches. Where a row states a size, it is once, few, many or the class of an expanded clone; other rows omit it.

>TRBJ2-3|TRBD1|TRBV5-1|NA
CASSLLGQEADTQYF
TGCGCCAGCAGCTTGTTGGGACAGGAGGCAGATACGCAGTATTTT
>TRBJ2-3|TRBD2|TRBV10-1|NA
CASSEGLAATDTQYF
TGCGCCAGCAGTGAGGGGCTAGCGGCCACAGATACGCAGTATTTT
>TRBJ2-5|NA|TRBV4-3|few
CASSQDSGGKTQYF
TGCGCCAGCAGCCAAGATAGCGGCGGGAAAACCCAGTACTTC
>TRBJ1-4|NA|TRBV7-2|NA
CASSALANEKLFF
TGTGCCAGCAGCGCGCTTGCAAATGAAAAACTGTTTTTT
>TRBJ2-5|NA|TRBV12-5|NA
CASGLGLVARETQYF
TGTGCTAGTGGTTTGGGACTAGTGGCTCGGGAGACCCAGTACTTC
>TRBJ1-1|NA|TRBV25-1|NA
CASSDPQTGNTEAFF
TGTGCCAGCAGTGACCCCCAAACAGGGAACACTGAAGCTTTCTTT
>TRBJ2-2|TRBD2|TRBV20-1|few
CSASRSSGGDTGELFF
TGCAGTGCTAGTAGGTCTAGCGGGGGTGACACCGGGGAGCTGTTTTTT
>TRBJ2-2|TRBD2|TRBV6-1|NA
CASSEFSGRATGELFF
TGTGCCAGCAGTGAGTTTAGCGGGAGGGCCACCGGGGAGCTGTTTTTT
>TRBJ2-7|TRBD1|TRBV18|once
CASSPGQEGYEQYF
TGTGCCAGCTCACCGGGACAGGAGGGGTACGAGCAGTACTTC
>TRBJ2-7|TRBD2|TRBV5-4|NA
CASSPGSGPYEQYF
TGTGCCAGCAGCCCCGGTAGCGGGCCCTACGAGCAGTACTTC
>TRBJ2-1|TRBD2|TRBV29-1|NA
CSVERGGASYEQFF
TGCAGCGTTGAACGGGGGGGGGCCTCCTATGAGCAGTTCTTC
>TRBJ1-1|NA|TRBV3-1/TRBV3-2|NA
CASSQESPGTEAFF
TGTGCCAGCAGCCAAGAGTCCCCAGGGACTGAAGCTTTCTTT
>TRBJ1-2|NA|TRBV5-8|NA
CASSLEANYGYTF
TGTGCCAGCAGCTTGGAAGCGAACTATGGCTACACCTTC
>TRBJ1-6|NA|TRBV7-2|once
CASNPGGNSPLHF
TGTGCCAGCAACCCGGGGGGGAATTCACCCCTCCACTTT
>TRBJ1-4|NA|TRBV19|NA
CASSFRTISEKLFF
TGTGCCAGTAGTTTTAGGACAATTTCCGAAAAACTGTTTTTT
>TRBJ1-3|TRBD1|TRBV18|NA
CASSIDRDRGPGNTIYF
TGTGCCAGCTCAATCGACCGGGACAGGGGGCCTGGAAACACCATATATTTT